These 28 T cell receptor beta chains were all obtained from the same sample, sequenced in a study of regulatory T cells in long-lasting Graves disease. Described time point: persistent/refractory GD, antithyroid drugs over 5 years with positive TRAb. After RNA was extracted from PBMCs, the TCR library was made from it. Relying on iRepertoire HTBI primers and Arm-PCR of CDR3 regions, the team built TCR beta libraries. TCRdb re-called the multiplex PCR reads with MiXCR, one entry per CDR3 protein. The sample carries some 430,000 distinct CDR3 sequences, roughly a fifth recorded once. The sample here was peripheral blood mononuclear cells (PBMCs), taken when the disease was refractory, from a patient treated with antithyroid drugs. Receptors originate from a female donor with Graves disease.

This sequence joins TRBV11-3 and TRBJ1-3; D is perhaps TRBD1 (5 bases). The CDR3 is 15 residues long. Germline CDR1 SGHNT, CDR2 YENEEA. V gave up 4 bases and J gave up 0 bases, with 10 bases separating them. CDR3 DNA sequence: TGTGCCAGCAGCTGGGGCGAAACCTCTGGAAACACCATATATTTT. This sequence encodes CASSWGETSGNTIYF.

The chain couples TRBV5-5 to TRBJ1-5, with D possibly being TRBD1 (6 bases). The CDR3 spans 17 residues. The V end was cut by 0 bases, the J end by 0 bases, with 13 bases between. CDR1 and CDR2 from the germline V gene are SGHKS and YYEKEE (reference sequence). CDR3 loop: CASSLAAAGDSNQPQHF. The CDR3 coding sequence is TGTGCCAGCAGCTTGGCCGCGGCAGGGGATAGCAATCAGCCCCAGCATTTT.

This clonotype was counted many times. The V call is TRBV11-2, the J call TRBJ1-6; D is unclear. Germline CDR1 is SGHAT and CDR2 is FQNNGV. V lost 0 bases and J 9 bases, leaving 12 bases between the germline ends. This CDR3 has 15 residues. The CDR3 region has the DNA TGTGCCAGCAGCTTAGAATTTCTTTCTAGTTCACCCCTCCACTTT. It encodes CASSLEFLSSSPLHF. Looking up the rest from reference TRBV11-2 and TRBJ1-6 gives the full variable domain: EAGVAQSPRYKIIEKRQSVAFWCNPISGHATLYWYQQILGQGPKLLIQFQNNGVVDDSQLPKDRFSAERLKGVDSTLKIQPAKLEDSAVYLCASSLEFLSSSPLHFGNGTRLTVT.

The sample holds many counts of this clonotype. V usage is TRBV12-3 or TRBV12-4 and J usage is TRBJ2-2, with TRBD1 identical over 9 bases. The CDR3 is 17 residues long. Trimming cost V 4 bases and J 2 bases; bases outside gene matches: 8. CDR3 bases: TGTGCCAGCAGTTCGCGCCGGGACAGGGCTAACACCGGGGAGCTGTTTTTT. This encodes CASSSRRDRANTGELFF.

This clonotype was seen a few times. The genes are TRBV9 and TRBJ2-7; 8 bases align to TRBD1. Per the germline V gene, CDR1 is SGDLS and CDR2 is YYNGEE. The CDR3 extends over 14 amino acids. The ends lost 0 bases at V and 3 bases at J; junction bases unmatched: 2. The CDR3 loop is CASSVAGGYYEQYF. In nucleotides, the CDR3 is TGTGCCAGCAGCGTAGCAGGGGGCTACTACGAGCAGTACTTC.

This clonotype has a count of ten or more. The CDR3 DNA follows: TGTGCCAGCAGTTCCCCCCATAGTCGCAGGGAGGACACTGAAGCTTTCTTT. Protein product: CASSSPHSRREDTEAFF. The chain is built from TRBV27 and TRBJ1-1; maybe TRBD1 (5 bases). Per the germline V gene, CDR1 is MNHEY and CDR2 is SMNVEV (reference sequence). Trimming shortened V by 4 bases and J by 3 bases, and 21 bases separated the two germline ends. This CDR3 is built from 17 residues.

In its sample, this clonotype was seen many times. V gene TRBV28 combines with J gene TRBJ1-5; perhaps TRBD1 as D (6 bases). The CDR3 loop spans 11 amino acids. Germline values: CDR1 MDHEN, CDR2 SYDVKM. The V end was cut by 4 bases, the J end by 15 bases, with 13 bases between. The CDR3 region has the DNA TGTGCCAGCAGTTCCTTACAGGGTCGGCATTTT. Translation gives CASSSLQGRHF.

About this clonotype itself: It may be a read error: a sequence one base away is much more abundant. The V call is TRBV6-1, the J call TRBJ2-7; maybe TRBD2 (7 bases). Germline V gene sequence: CDR1 MNHNS, CDR2 SASEGT. Trimming took off 6 bases at V and 8 bases at J, with 20 bases between the two ends. The CDR3 consists of 14 residues. CDR3 bases: TGTGCCAGCAGGACAGGCGGGAGTAAGTACAAGCAGTACTTC. Encoded protein: CASRTGGSKYKQYF.

The chain uses TRBV3-1 and TRBJ2-7; 10 bases agree with TRBD2. The CDR3 runs 14 residues. V was clipped by 2 bases and J by 2 bases; unmatched bases: 0. The germline gives CDR1 LGHDT, CDR2 YNNKEL (reference sequence). The CDR3 DNA sequence: TGTGCCAGCAGCCAAACTAGCGGGGCCTACGAGCAGTACTTC. This sequence encodes CASSQTSGAYEQYF.

This clonotype was observed at least ten times. The V gene is TRBV5-5, the J gene TRBJ1-4, with 10 bases that match TRBD1. V shed 2 bases and J 6 bases; nucleotides not matched to a gene: 7. From germline, CDR1 is SGHKS and CDR2 YYEKEE (reference sequence). The length of the CDR3 is 16 residues. CDR3 DNA: TGTGCCAGCAGCTTCCCTTCGGGACAGGGGTATGAAAAACTGTTTTTT. Its translation is CASSFPSGQGYEKLFF.

This clonotype was seen ten or more times. V usage is TRBV7-8 and J usage is TRBJ2-7; 7 bases align to TRBD2. V was pared by 2 bases and J by 0 bases, with 10 bases of the junction left unmatched. The CDR3 sequence is 17 residues long. CDR1 is SGHVS, CDR2 FQNEAQ, per germline. The CDR3 coding sequence is TGTGCCAGCAGCTTACCGCGGGAGAGACAGTTCTCCTACGAGCAGTACTTC. Translation: CASSLPRERQFSYEQYF.

This clonotype has more than one count but fewer than ten. The J gene is TRBJ2-5, the V gene TRBV3-1; D unclear. This CDR3 is built from 17 residues. The germline V gene has CDR1 LGHDT and CDR2 YNNKEL (reference sequence). The V and J ends lost 0 bases and 2 bases respectively, with 16 bases between them. The CDR3 here is CASSQDLNAGSQETQYF. As DNA, the CDR3 is TGTGCCAGCAGCCAAGATTTAAATGCCGGCAGTCAAGAGACCCAGTACTTC.

The chain employs TRBV20-1 and TRBJ2-2, with 7 positions matching TRBD2. V trimming: 0 bases; J trimming: 5 bases; junction bases outside the gene matches: 6. CDR3 length: 15 amino acids. Per germline, CDR1 DFQATT and CDR2 SNEGSKA (reference sequence). CDR3 DNA: TGCAGTGCTAGAGATCGCGGGGGTCCTACCGGGGAGCTGTTTTTT. This translates into CSARDRGGPTGELFF.

The chain couples TRBV29-1 to TRBJ1-4; D gene ambiguous. Trimming removed 0 bases at V and 1 base at J, with 15 bases between. The V gene's germline CDR1 is SQVTM and CDR2 ANQGSEA. This CDR3 has 17 amino acids. Written as DNA, the CDR3 is TGCAGCGTTGAAGATCCCCTAATGTCGGTAACTAATGAAAAACTGTTTTTT. Its protein product is CSVEDPLMSVTNEKLFF.

This clonotype occurred many times. This chain connects TRBV20-1 to TRBJ1-1; D not resolved. The CDR3 is 12 residues long. Germline V CDR1 and CDR2: DFQATT, SNEGSKA (reference sequence). V shed 1 base and J shed 4 bases, with 7 bases lying between them. CDR3 protein: CSARGGSTEAFF. CDR3 DNA sequence: TGCAGTGCTAGAGGGGGAAGCACTGAAGCTTTCTTT.

Points on this clonotype: A single base separates this from a much larger clone, so it may be a read error. The rearrangement uses TRBV5-6 and TRBJ1-1; D unclear. CDR3 size: 12 residues. Germline values: CDR1 SGHDT, CDR2 YYEEEE. V was trimmed by 7 bases and J by 0 bases, leaving 7 bases between them. CDR3 amino acids: CASGVMNTEAFF. In nucleotides, the CDR3 is TGTGCCAGCGGGGTTATGAACACTGAAGCTTTCTTT.

This clonotype was recorded at least ten times. This chain uses TRBV28 with TRBJ1-2; D gene unclear. Germline assignment: CDR1 MDHEN and CDR2 SYDVKM. The CDR3 has 12 amino acids. Trimming took off 5 bases at V and 5 bases at J, with 9 bases between the two ends. The CDR3 sequence is CASSPQDYGYTF. CDR3 nucleotide sequence: TGTGCCAGCAGTCCGCAGGATTATGGCTACACCTTC.

This clonotype was detected ten times or more. This chain joins TRBV12-3 or TRBV12-4 and TRBJ1-4; D gene uncertain. The CDR3 covers 15 residues. V gave up 3 bases and J gave up 8 bases, with 16 bases separating them. The CDR3, as DNA: TGTGCCAGCAGTTTGTCCGGGGAGCGGAAGGAAAAACTGTTTTTT. Protein product: CASSLSGERKEKLFF.

V is TRBV7-2 and J is TRBJ2-4; D might be TRBD1 or TRBD2, each matching 5 bases. The germline CDR1 and CDR2 sequences are SGHTA and FQGNSA. Trimming shortened V by 1 base and J by 0 bases, and 7 bases separated the two germline ends. This CDR3 is built from 15 residues. CDR3 sequence: CASSLVGAAKNIQYF. The CDR3 nucleotides are TGTGCCAGCAGCTTAGTCGGGGCAGCCAAAAACATTCAGTACTTC.

In the case of this clonotype: A much larger clone differs from this one at a single base, so this may be a read error. In this CDR3 the conserved last residue, phenylalanine or tryptophan, is missing, so a read error is likely. Written as DNA, the CDR3 is TGTGCCAGCAGTTCCGGACAGGGGGCAATCGGGGAGCTGTTTCTT. Its protein is CASSSGQGAIGELFL. The chain carries TRBV6-2 or TRBV6-3 and TRBJ2-2; 11 positions match TRBD1. The trim removed 4 bases at V and 7 bases at J, leaving 5 bases unmatched. CDR3 size: 15 residues. From germline, CDR1 is MNHEY and CDR2 SVGEGT.

This clonotype was picked up many times. The rearrangement uses TRBV2 and TRBJ1-4, with D tentatively TRBD1 (6 bases). CDR1 SNHLY and CDR2 FYNNEI come from the germline V gene. Trimming pared 6 bases from V and 4 bases from J, leaving 12 bases between. The CDR3 loop spans 14 amino acids. The CDR3 DNA is TGTGCCAGCAGACCACAGGGTCTTAATGAAAAACTGTTTTTT. This gives the protein CASRPQGLNEKLFF.

Only a few counts were recorded for this clonotype. The V call is TRBV30, the J call TRBJ1-1, with D uncertain. This CDR3 region has 12 residues. The V gene lost 3 bases and the J gene lost 6 bases, with 11 bases spanning the gap. The germline CDR1 and CDR2 sequences are GTSNPN and SVGIG (reference sequence). The CDR3 sequence: CAWSLAPAEAFF. DNA of the CDR3: TGTGCCTGGAGCCTCGCCCCGGCTGAAGCTTTCTTT.

The V and J genes are TRBV2 and TRBJ2-3, with 10 bases identical to TRBD2. From germline, CDR1 is SNHLY and CDR2 FYNNEI. V shed 9 bases, J shed 4 bases, and the junction held 4 bases outside the gene matches. The CDR3 extends over 13 amino acids. CDR3 in DNA: TGTGCCAGTAGCGGGGGGCAGTCAGATACGCAGTATTTT. It codes for CASSGGQSDTQYF.

This clonotype was seen repeatedly, ten times or more. The V and J genes are TRBV24-1 and TRBJ1-2; perhaps TRBD1 as D (5 bases). Germline V gives CDR1 KGHDR, CDR2 SFDVKD. Trimming removed 5 bases at V and 4 bases at J, with 13 bases between. CDR3 length: 14 residues. The CDR3 protein is CATSGVSGFYGYTF. DNA for the CDR3: TGTGCCACCAGTGGAGTATCAGGGTTCTATGGCTACACCTTC.

At least ten counts were recorded for this clonotype. J is TRBJ2-2 and V is TRBV7-8; D uncertain. CDR3 length: 14 amino acids. Trimming removed 3 bases from V and 7 bases from J, with 12 bases in between. The germline V gene encodes CDR1 SGHVS and CDR2 FQNEAQ. CDR3 amino acids: CASSFLELDGELFF. Written as DNA, the CDR3 is TGTGCCAGCAGCTTCCTGGAGCTGGACGGGGAGCTGTTTTTT. The variable domain in full, completed from reference TRBV7-8 and TRBJ2-2, reads GAGVSQSPRYKVAKRGQDVALRCDPISGHVSLFWYQQALGQGPEFLTYFQNEAQLDKSGLPSDRFFAERPEGSVSTLKIQRTQQEDSAVYLCASSFLELDGELFFGEGSRLTVL.

This clonotype was counted ten times or more. The chain employs TRBV28 and TRBJ1-5; TRBD1 matches 10 bases. Germline lookup yields CDR1 MDHEN and CDR2 SYDVKM. The CDR3 is 18 residues long. V was pared by 4 bases and J by 3 bases, with 12 bases of the junction left unmatched. CDR3 residues: CASSSSPSGTGDNQPQHF. The DNA of the CDR3 is TGTGCCAGCAGTTCCTCCCCCAGCGGGACAGGGGACAATCAGCCCCAGCATTTT.

The chain links TRBV24-1 to TRBJ2-5, with D perhaps TRBD1 (5 bases). The CDR3 consists of 14 residues. Trimming took 9 bases from V and 4 from J, leaving 17 bases between them. CDR1 and CDR2 from the germline V gene are KGHDR and SFDVKD. The CDR3: CATGGGPRGETQYF. The CDR3 bases are TGTGCCACCGGCGGCGGCCCTAGGGGAGAGACCCAGTACTTC.

This chain uses TRBV11-2 with TRBJ1-2; D not resolved. The V end was cut by 1 base, the J end by 2 bases, with 17 bases between. Germline values: CDR1 SGHAT, CDR2 FQNNGV. The length of the CDR3 is 17 residues. CDR3 in amino acids: CASSLGHGSGRNYGYTF. In DNA form, the CDR3 reads TGTGCCAGCAGCTTAGGTCACGGGTCGGGCAGAAACTATGGCTACACCTTC. The whole variable domain, filled in from reference TRBV11-2 and TRBJ1-2, reads EAGVAQSPRYKIIEKRQSVAFWCNPISGHATLYWYQQILGQGPKLLIQFQNNGVVDDSQLPKDRFSAERLKGVDSTLKIQPAKLEDSAVYLCASSLGHGSGRNYGYTFGSGTRLTVV.